This TCR beta chain came from a study of T cell responses to AZD1222 COVID-19 vaccine. Trimming pared 4 bases from V and 7 bases from J, leaving 12 bases between. Germline-derived CDR1 and CDR2 are SGHRS and YFSETQ. This CDR3 has 13 amino acids. Clones were read by immunoSEQ multiplex PCR, and TCRdb kept only the in-frame ones, dropping some. Of 87,000 or so clones listed, approximately 88% are singletons. About this clone itself: Its antigen is unidentified.

Study outcomes and limitations: White British ancestry dominated among donors, who included more females, and clonal diversity was possibly underestimated. The number of AZD1222 recipients seropositive at baseline was only five to seven.

This rearrangement joins TRBV5-1 to TRBJ1-5, with D possibly matching TRBD1 (6 bases). The TCR originated in an adult in good health. The starting material was peripheral blood, obtained on day 0 of AZD1222 vaccination. CDR3: CASSRGGGQPQHF. The CDR3 DNA follows: TGCGCCAGCAGCAGGGGGGGAGGGCAGCCCCAGCATTTT.